These 22 T cell receptor beta chains originate from one sample sequenced in a study of T cell changes during pregnancy in multiple sclerosis. Sequenced by immunoSEQ multiplex PCR; TCRdb stores in-frame clones only, minus some. The table records 80,000 to 130,000 clones, almost 95% of them present only once. Sequenced here: peripheral blood, sampled before pregnancy. The receptors come from a female donor with multiple sclerosis, enrolled in a pregnancy study.

The chain recombines TRBV6-5 with TRBJ1-2; 8 positions agree with TRBD1. The ends lost 7 bases at V and 6 bases at J; junction bases unmatched: 13. The germline V gene has CDR1 MNHEY and CDR2 SVGAGI. CDR3 length: 15 residues. This chain's CDR3 is CASTLTAGGANGYTF. The CDR3 bases are TGTGCCAGCACCCTAACCGCAGGGGGCGCGAATGGCTACACCTTC.

V and J are TRBV5-6 and TRBJ1-1, with D uncertain. Between the trimmed V and J ends, which lost 4 bases and 5 bases, there was a span of 18 bases. The CDR3 extends over 15 amino acids. Germline V gene sequence: CDR1 SGHDT, CDR2 YYEEEE. The CDR3, as DNA: TGTGCCAGCAGCGCGGCGCGGGGAGTGGGTACTGAAGCTTTCTTT. Residues: CASSAARGVGTEAFF.

This clone was picked up one time. The DNA of the CDR3 is TGTGCCACCACCGAGCGGGTCTCCTACAATGAGCAGTTCTTC. Its translation: CATTERVSYNEQFF. The rearrangement joins TRBV2 to TRBJ2-1; TRBD2 might be the D (6 bases). The length of the CDR3 is 14 residues. CDR1 and CDR2 (germline): SNHLY, FYNNEI. V was clipped by 10 bases and J by 0 bases, with 13 bases between them. Supplemented by reference TRBV2 and TRBJ2-1, the full variable domain reads EPEVTQTPSHQVTQMGQEVILRCVPISNHLYFYWYRQILGQKVEFLVSFYNNEISEKSEIFDDQFSVERPDGSNFTLKIRSTKLEDSAMYFCATTERVSYNEQFFGPGTRLTVL.

The chain combines TRBV29-1 with TRBJ2-7, with D tentatively TRBD1 (5 bases). From germline, CDR1 is SQVTM and CDR2 ANQGSEA. The V end was cut by 4 bases, the J end by 6 bases, with 13 bases between. The CDR3 sequence is 12 residues long. CDR3 sequence: CSVGIGVGEQYF. CDR3 bases: TGCAGCGTTGGGATAGGGGTGGGCGAGCAGTACTTC.

The rearrangement joins TRBV28 to TRBJ2-5; tentative D call: TRBD1 (6 bases). This CDR3 has 15 amino acids. V was pared by 6 bases and J by 1 base, with 15 bases between. Looked up from germline, CDR1 is MDHEN and CDR2 is SYDVKM. The CDR3 DNA reads as TGTGCCAGCAGGAAACCGGGACATATCCAAGAGACCCAGTACTTC. As protein: CASRKPGHIQETQYF.

The gene calls are TRBV19 and TRBJ2-1; 10 bases agree with TRBD2. The germline CDR1 and CDR2 sequences are LNHDA and SQIVND (reference sequence). This CDR3 is 15 amino acids long. The trim removed 10 bases at V and 6 bases at J, leaving 12 bases unmatched. CDR3: CATRKQREGLNEQFF. The CDR3 bases are TGTGCCACCCGAAAACAGCGGGAGGGCCTCAATGAGCAGTTCTTC.

The chain carries TRBV27 and TRBJ2-3, with a tentative D call TRBD1 (6 bases). Germline CDR1 is MNHEY and CDR2 is SMNVEV (reference sequence). This CDR3 is 11 amino acids long. V lost 3 bases and J lost 13, with 11 bases in between. The CDR3 coding sequence is TGTGCCAGCAGTTTTAGGGGGTCGGAGTATTTT. Encoded protein: CASSFRGSEYF.

The rearrangement links TRBV9 to TRBJ2-5, with a possible D match to TRBD2 (6 bases). Looked up from germline, CDR1 is SGDLS and CDR2 is YYNGEE. The CDR3 sequence is 14 residues long. Trimming left V 3 bases short and J 2 bases short, with 11 bases between. The CDR3 sequence: CASSDRDLQETQYF. CDR3 coding DNA: TGTGCCAGCAGCGACCGGGACTTACAAGAGACCCAGTACTTC.

This chain connects TRBV30 to TRBJ1-2, with D uncertain. Germline values: CDR1 GTSNPN, CDR2 SVGIG (reference sequence). This CDR3 has 15 amino acids. The ends were cut back, 4 bases at V and 3 bases at J, with 18 bases in the middle. CDR3 residues: CAWKKRNQRDYGYTF. CDR3 sequence (DNA): TGTGCCTGGAAGAAGCGCAATCAACGGGACTATGGCTACACCTTC.

The DNA of the CDR3 is TGTGCCAGCACCACGGGACTAGCGGGATGGGGTGAGCAGTTCTTC. Translated: CASTTGLAGWGEQFF. The chain has TRBV27 and TRBJ2-1; 13 bases are a match to TRBD2. The germline V gene has CDR1 MNHEY and CDR2 SMNVEV (reference sequence). There are 15 residues in the CDR3. Trimming took 7 bases from V and 9 from J; bases not matched to a gene: 9.

The CDR3 spells CASSFPGTSGSRELFF. CDR3 bases: TGTGCCAGCAGCTTCCCCGGGACTAGCGGGAGCCGGGAGCTGTTTTTT. The chain joins TRBV7-9 to TRBJ2-2; 14 bases fit TRBD2. The CDR3 has 16 amino acids. Germline V CDR1 and CDR2: SEHNR, FQNEAQ (reference sequence). Germline trimming cut 3 bases from V and 9 bases from J; bases unmatched to any gene: 6.

The rearrangement links TRBV5-1 to TRBJ2-5; tentative D call: TRBD1 (7 bases). V was trimmed by 2 bases and J by 4 bases, leaving 24 bases between them. Germline V gene lookup returns CDR1 SGHRS and CDR2 YFSETQ. This CDR3 contains 18 residues. CDR3 coding DNA: TGCGCCAGCAGCTTTGGAGGGGGCGGGGCGGGAAGGAGAGAGACCCAGTACTTC. It codes for CASSFGGGGAGRRETQYF.

The rearrangement uses TRBV4-3 and TRBJ2-2, with TRBD2 matching 9 bases. The germline V gene has CDR1 LGHNA and CDR2 YSLEER. This CDR3 has 15 residues. V shed 1 base and J 9 bases; nucleotides not matched to a gene: 6. This CDR3 is CASSQGSSGTRELFF. The CDR3 nucleotides are TGCGCCAGCAGCCAAGGGTCTAGCGGGACTAGGGAGCTGTTTTTT.

The rearrangement links TRBV5-1 to TRBJ2-7, with TRBD2 matching 7 bases. Germline V lookup: CDR1 SGHRS, CDR2 YFSETQ. Germline trimming cut 6 bases from V and 6 bases from J; bases unmatched to any gene: 9. The CDR3 runs to 13 residues. DNA of the CDR3: TGCGCCAGCAACGATGGGGGGGGGTCCGAGCAGTACTTC. Residues: CASNDGGGSEQYF.

The chain has TRBV13 and TRBJ2-3; 7 bases are a match to TRBD2. Unmatched junction bases numbered 5, after V lost 4 bases and J lost 4 bases. This CDR3 comprises 14 residues. Germline V gene data show CDR1 as PRHDT and CDR2 as FYEKMQ (reference sequence). CDR3 amino acids: CASSYRLAPDTQYF. DNA of the CDR3: TGTGCCAGCAGCTACAGACTAGCCCCAGATACGCAGTATTTT.

The chain employs TRBV7-9 and TRBJ1-5; 8 bases map to TRBD1. V gave up 3 bases and J gave up 6 bases; unmatched junction bases: 4. The CDR3 is 14 amino acids. CDR1 SEHNR and CDR2 FQNEAQ come from the germline V gene (reference sequence). The CDR3 DNA reads TGTGCCAGCAGCTTGACAGGGGCAGGTCAGCCCCAGCATTTT. Residues: CASSLTGAGQPQHF.

The chain joins TRBV5-1 to TRBJ1-1; 7 bases match TRBD1. The ends lost 4 bases at V and 4 bases at J; junction bases unmatched: 4. Looked up from germline, CDR1 is SGHRS and CDR2 is YFSETQ. CDR3 size: 13 residues. In nucleotides, the CDR3 is TGCGCCAGCAGCCTCACAGGGGCCACTGAAGCTTTCTTT. Translation gives CASSLTGATEAFF.

The rearrangement joins TRBV4-3 to TRBJ2-3; 13 bases agree with TRBD2. V dropped 3 bases and J dropped 2; count of bases not matched to a gene: 8. CDR3 size: 18 residues. Germline CDR1 reads LGHNA; CDR2 reads YSLEER. For the CDR3, the DNA is TGCGCCAGCAGCCAGAGGACTAGCGGGGGCTACGACACAGATACGCAGTATTTT. Translating gives CASSQRTSGGYDTDTQYF.

V and J are TRBV5-1 and TRBJ2-2; TRBD1 matches 8 bases. The V segment lost 4 bases and the J segment 4 bases; nucleotides outside the gene matches: 6. Germline V gene data show CDR1 as SGHRS and CDR2 as YFSETQ. The CDR3 covers 15 residues. CDR3 protein: CASSPDRVGTGELFF. The CDR3 DNA reads TGCGCCAGCAGCCCGGACAGGGTGGGCACCGGGGAGCTGTTTTTT.

This chain connects TRBV29-1 to TRBJ2-2, with a weak D call TRBD2 (6 bases). Germline CDR1 reads SQVTM; CDR2 reads ANQGSEA. The CDR3 has 12 amino acids. The ends were cut back, 5 bases at V and 6 bases at J, with 10 bases in the middle. The CDR3 spells CSVLAASGELFF. The CDR3 DNA is TGCAGCGTTTTAGCGGCGTCCGGGGAGCTGTTTTTT.

The V and J genes are TRBV4-2 and TRBJ1-1; possibly TRBD1 for D (5 bases). This CDR3 is built from 15 residues. The ends were cut back, 1 base at V and 5 bases at J, with 14 bases in the middle. Germline CDR1 reads LGHNA; CDR2 reads YNFKEQ. CDR3 sequence (DNA): TGTGCCAGCAGCCAAGGATCGACAGCTATGACTGAAGCTTTCTTT. This gives the protein CASSQGSTAMTEAFF.

CDR3: CASGQGLVTGELFF. DNA of the CDR3: TGTGCCAGCGGACAGGGTTTGGTGACCGGGGAGCTGTTTTTT. The V and J genes are TRBV19 and TRBJ2-2, with 8 bases that match TRBD1. The CDR3 contains 14 residues. Germline V lookup: CDR1 LNHDA, CDR2 SQIVND (reference sequence). The junction had 8 bases not matched to a gene; V was cut back by 9 bases and J by 5 bases.